The table lists the clone carrying this TCR beta chain with a few counts. Its antigen is not identified. From blood, roughly 220-550 ng of genomic DNA served as TRB template. The sample belongs to a study of T and B cells in COVID-19 patients. BIOMED2 TRB-A/B primer pools were used in multiplex TRB PCR. Each CDR3 protein is one row after TCRdb ran MiXCR on the multiplex PCR reads. The table has about 27,000 distinct CDR3 sequences, 30% to 35% seen once. Broader study findings: Patients with COVID-19 reportedly showed strongly skewed T cell receptor beta variable and joining gene usage. At recovery TRB diversity and richness exceeded healthy donors, after highly clonal active COVID-19 repertoires. No sequencing was yet done of CD4+, regulatory or CD8+ subsets, or of SARS-CoV-2-responsive or tetramer+ sorted cells.

This CDR3 is 14 amino acids long. Germline trimming cut 3 bases from V and 4 bases from J; bases unmatched to any gene: 3. Germline V gene lookup returns CDR1 KGHSH and CDR2 LQKENI. This clonotype was obtained from a human donor who had recovered from COVID-19. The sequenced sample consisted of blood. The chain joins TRBV18 to TRBJ1-5; 7 positions agree with TRBD1. The chain's CDR3 is CASSPRQGNQPQHF. DNA of the CDR3: TGTGCCAGCTCACCCCGACAGGGTAATCAGCCCCAGCATTTT.